What follows are 2 T cell receptor beta chains derived from one specimen sequenced in a study of cytomegalovirus exposure and HLA in healthy donors. The study ran its PCR with 60 Vbeta and 13 Jbeta primers. Profiling relied on immunoSEQ multiplex PCR, and the TCRdb table lists in-frame clones only, not all of them. Its table records about 210,000 clones. Material for sequencing was PBMCs. The source is a woman aged 25 to 39 in good health and CMV-seropositive.

The chain has TRBV5-1 and TRBJ2-1; TRBD1 agrees at 9 bases. V lost 3 bases and J lost 7; bases outside the gene matches: 8. Looked up from germline, CDR1 is SGHRS and CDR2 is YFSETQ. There are 15 residues in the CDR3. CDR3 amino acids: CASSSLDRGRNEQFF. DNA of the CDR3: TGCGCCAGCAGCTCCTTAGACAGGGGGAGAAATGAGCAGTTCTTC.

The CDR3, as DNA: TGTGCCAGCAGTGGTCCCGCGTCGTCTAACTATGGCTACACCTTC. Translating it yields CASSGPASSNYGYTF. The V call is TRBV25-1, the J call TRBJ1-2; D unclear. V lost 4 bases and J 0 bases, leaving 12 bases between the germline ends. Germline V gene lookup returns CDR1 MGHDK and CDR2 SYGVNS. The CDR3 extends over 15 amino acids.